Following are 17 T cell receptor beta chains from one sample sequenced in a study of cytomegalovirus exposure and HLA in healthy donors. Use of 60 Vbeta and 13 Jbeta primers characterized the PCR. Only in-frame clones appear in the TCRdb table, and some are missing; sequencing was by immunoSEQ multiplex PCR. The profile shows 30,000 to 45,000 clones, 86% of them singletons. Material: PBMCs. The receptors come from a woman aged 40 to 50 in good health and CMV-seropositive.

The chain employs TRBV7-9 and TRBJ2-5, with no clear D. Trimming removed 3 bases from V and 1 base from J, with 15 bases in between. The CDR3 has 16 amino acids. Germline-derived CDR1 and CDR2 are SEHNR and FQNEAQ (reference sequence). The chain's CDR3 is CASSFYPSGLQETQYF. Written as DNA, the CDR3 is TGTGCCAGCAGCTTTTACCCCTCAGGCCTCCAAGAGACCCAGTACTTC. Full variable domain (remainder filled in from reference TRBV7-9 and TRBJ2-5): DTGVSQNPRHKITKRGQNVTFRCDPISEHNRLYWYRQTLGQGPEFLTYFQNEAQLEKSRLLSDRFSAERPKGSFSTLEIQRTEQGDSAMYLCASSFYPSGLQETQYFGPGTRLLVL.

The chain is built from TRBV7-2 and TRBJ1-1, with D possibly TRBD1 on 5 matching bases. This CDR3 contains 15 residues. Per the germline V gene, CDR1 is SGHTA and CDR2 is FQGNSA. The V and J ends lost 3 bases and 0 bases respectively, with 11 bases between them. CDR3 residues: CASSLVTGLNTEAFF. The CDR3 DNA sequence: TGTGCCAGCAGCTTGGTTACAGGCTTGAACACTGAAGCTTTCTTT.

The J gene is TRBJ1-1, the V gene TRBV18; D might be TRBD1 (6 bases). CDR1 and CDR2 from the germline V gene are KGHSH and LQKENI. The CDR3 is made up of 14 amino acids. V was trimmed by 6 bases and J by 2 bases, leaving 13 bases between them. DNA for the CDR3: TGTGCCAGCTCCCTCCAGGGACAAAACACTGAAGCTTTCTTT. Translating gives CASSLQGQNTEAFF.

This clone was seen only a few times. The rearrangement joins TRBV28 to TRBJ2-2; 10 nucleotides align to TRBD1. The CDR3 covers 15 residues. The trim removed 5 bases at V and 4 bases at J, leaving 4 bases unmatched. Germline assignment: CDR1 MDHEN and CDR2 SYDVKM. The CDR3 sequence: CASSRQGARTGELFF. The CDR3 region has the DNA TGTGCCAGCAGTCGACAGGGGGCGCGCACCGGGGAGCTGTTTTTT.

V usage is TRBV7-2 and J usage is TRBJ1-1, with D perhaps matching TRBD1 (5 bases). Germline CDR1 SGHTA, CDR2 FQGNSA. The CDR3 has 12 residues. The ends were cut back, 7 bases at V and 7 bases at J, with 13 bases in the middle. Written as DNA, the CDR3 is TGTGCCAGCAAGACTCGGGGGAGTGAAGCTTTCTTT. Encoded protein: CASKTRGSEAFF.

The chain combines TRBV5-6 with TRBJ1-2, with TRBD1 matching over 9 bases. J gave up 4 bases and V 4 bases, and 2 bases lay outside the gene matches. Germline V gives CDR1 SGHDT, CDR2 YYEEEE. The CDR3 totals 13 residues. This CDR3 reads CASSETGGYGYTF. CDR3 DNA: TGTGCCAGCAGCGAGACAGGGGGCTATGGCTACACCTTC.

The chain combines TRBV19 with TRBJ1-5, with D possibly matching TRBD1 (6 bases). The CDR3 is 15 amino acids. Germline lookup yields CDR1 LNHDA and CDR2 SQIVND (reference sequence). Trimming pared 4 bases from V and 6 bases from J, leaving 16 bases between. In nucleotides, the CDR3 is TGTGCCAGTAGTACCACAGGGAGTTTTACTCAGCCCCAGCATTTT. It yields the protein CASSTTGSFTQPQHF.

The chain links TRBV5-1 to TRBJ1-4; D might be TRBD1 (6 bases). Trimming left V 5 bases short and J 0 bases short, with 14 bases between. The V gene's germline CDR1 is SGHRS and CDR2 YFSETQ. This CDR3 spans 16 amino acids. In nucleotides, the CDR3 is TGCGCCAGCAGTTCCGGGACACGAGCAACTAATGAAAAACTGTTTTTT. Protein product: CASSSGTRATNEKLFF.

This clone came up once. The chain has TRBV6-5 and TRBJ1-1, with 10 bases fitting TRBD1. The CDR3 runs 14 residues. J lost 7 bases, V lost 5 bases, and 7 bases had no gene match. In germline, CDR1 is MNHEY, CDR2 SVGAGI. CDR3 nucleotide sequence: TGTGCCAGCAGTCGGAGGACAGGGGGAGTTGAAGCTTTCTTT. The encoded protein is CASSRRTGGVEAFF.

By proportion, this clone is medium-sized. V is TRBV4-3 and J is TRBJ1-1; no definite D call. This CDR3 is built from 13 residues. The ends were cut back, 0 bases at V and 3 bases at J, with 5 bases in the middle. The V gene's germline CDR1 is LGHNA and CDR2 YSLEER. CDR3 nucleotides: TGCGCCAGCAGCCAAGAGGGAGACACTGAAGCTTTCTTT. It is translated as CASSQEGDTEAFF.

The chain uses TRBV5-6 and TRBJ2-5; 11 nucleotides agree with TRBD1. This CDR3 comprises 15 residues. V was clipped by 0 bases and J by 5 bases; unmatched bases: 3. Germline loops: CDR1 SGHDT, CDR2 YYEEEE. CDR3 amino acids: CASSLADRGHETQYF. For the CDR3, the DNA is TGTGCCAGCAGCTTGGCGGACAGGGGGCATGAGACCCAGTACTTC.

The V and J genes are TRBV27 and TRBJ1-6, with D possibly being TRBD1 (6 bases). V shed 5 bases and J shed 4 bases, with 12 bases lying between them. The CDR3 is made up of 15 amino acids. The germline gives CDR1 MNHEY, CDR2 SMNVEV (reference sequence). The DNA of the CDR3 is TGTGCCAGCAGTATCAGGGGTATGTATAATTCACCCCTCCACTTT. Protein: CASSIRGMYNSPLHF.

V gene TRBV7-3 combines with J gene TRBJ2-7, with 9 bases that match TRBD1. The CDR3 has 14 residues. From germline, CDR1 is SGHTA and CDR2 FQGTGA. With V trimmed by 5 bases and J by 4 bases, 6 bases remained unmatched. CDR3 DNA sequence: TGTGCCAGCAGCCTCACAGGGGGCGTTTACGAGCAGTACTTC. Translating gives CASSLTGGVYEQYF.

Turning to this clone: The junction differs from germline at one of its ends, possibly a read error. The chain joins TRBV7-9 to TRBJ2-7, with a possible D match to TRBD1 (6 bases). The CDR3 runs 14 residues. Looked up from germline, CDR1 is SEHNR and CDR2 is FQNEAQ (reference sequence). DNA for the CDR3: TGTGCCAGCAGCACCCTGACAGGCTCCCACGAGCAGTACTTC. Translating it yields CASSTLTGSHEQYF.

The V call is TRBV15, the J call TRBJ1-6; possible D gene TRBD1, 5 bases. The CDR3 sequence is 16 residues long. Germline-derived CDR1 and CDR2 are LNHNV and YYDKDF (reference sequence). Trimming took 1 base from V and 5 from J, leaving 12 bases between them. Here the CDR3 reads CATSRGATVDNSPLHF. The DNA of the CDR3 is TGTGCCACCAGCAGAGGTGCGACAGTGGATAATTCACCCCTCCACTTT.

The genes are TRBV7-2 and TRBJ2-5; D is unresolved. Per germline, CDR1 SGHTA and CDR2 FQGNSA. Trimming took 7 bases from V and 5 from J, leaving 8 bases between them. This CDR3 has 11 residues. Here the CDR3 reads CASTFRETQYF. The CDR3, as DNA: TGTGCCAGCACCTTCCGGGAGACCCAGTACTTC.

The genes are TRBV19 and TRBJ2-4; D might be TRBD1 (5 bases). CDR1 is LNHDA, CDR2 SQIVND, per germline (reference sequence). The CDR3 runs to 15 residues. Trimming stripped 4 bases from V and 0 bases from J, with 10 bases between. The CDR3 spells CASSKGPLAKNIQYF. The CDR3 DNA reads as TGTGCCAGTAGTAAGGGGCCTCTAGCCAAAAACATTCAGTACTTC.